This T cell receptor beta chain was obtained from a study of vaccination and CD4 T cells after COVID-19. Study-level background: Diagnosis preceded the drawing of post-COVID samples by a median approximately 110 days (range 35 to 161). The control cultures got either a CEFX pool, an HIV-1 Nef pool, or no peptide at all.

Sequenced with the Oncomine TCR Beta short-read assay was DNA taken from cultured CD4+ T cells. Genomic DNA was isolated from cultured CD4+ T cells. One entry per CDR3 protein, called by TCRdb with MiXCR from the PCR reads. The table lists under 20,000 distinct CDR3 sequences, 60% to 85% of them singletons. As concerns this clonotype: Its specificity is unknown.

The treatment denotes: approximately nine-day PBMC culture with coronavirus spike peptide pools or control peptides (ViraFEST assay). Healthy vaccine recipients had no prior SARS-CoV-2 infection, shown by negative nucleocapsid antibodies before and after vaccination. V lost 0 bases and J 2 bases, leaving 12 bases between the germline ends. The CDR3 sequence is 16 residues long. Per germline, CDR1 MNHEY and CDR2 SVGAGI. Here the sequenced sample was CD4+ T cells from blood, cultured in vitro, taken after SARS-CoV-2 vaccination. The receptor's source is a human donor who received a COVID-19 vaccine. The V and J genes are TRBV6-5 and TRBJ2-3, with D hard to call. CDR3 residues: CASSYSWSGFTDTQYF. CDR3 nucleotides: TGTGCCAGCAGTTACTCGTGGTCTGGGTTCACAGATACGCAGTATTTT.